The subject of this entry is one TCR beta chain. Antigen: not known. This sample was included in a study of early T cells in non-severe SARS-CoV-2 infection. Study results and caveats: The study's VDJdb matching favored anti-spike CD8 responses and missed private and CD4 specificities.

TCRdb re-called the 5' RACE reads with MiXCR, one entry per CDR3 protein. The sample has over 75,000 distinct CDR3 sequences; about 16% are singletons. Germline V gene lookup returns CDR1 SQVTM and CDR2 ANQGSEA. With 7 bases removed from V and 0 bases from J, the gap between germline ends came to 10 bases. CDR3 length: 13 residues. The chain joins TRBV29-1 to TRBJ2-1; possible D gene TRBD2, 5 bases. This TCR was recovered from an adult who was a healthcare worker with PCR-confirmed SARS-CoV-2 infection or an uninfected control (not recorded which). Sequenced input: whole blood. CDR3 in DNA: TGCAGCGGGAGGCATAACTCCTACAATGAGCAGTTCTTC. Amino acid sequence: CSGRHNSYNEQFF.